Shown below are 13 T cell receptor beta chains from a single sample sequenced in a study of T cell responses to AZD1222 COVID-19 vaccine. Method: immunoSEQ multiplex PCR; TCRdb's copy keeps in-frame clones and lacks some. The table lists some 140,000 clones, about 94% of them singletons. Specimen: peripheral blood, collected on day 0 of AZD1222 vaccination. Receptors originate from an adult in good health.

The rearrangement links TRBV6-2 or TRBV6-3 to TRBJ1-2; no definite D call. Germline-derived CDR1 and CDR2 are MNHEY and SVGEGT. Trimming left V 2 bases short and J 2 bases short, with 12 bases between. CDR3 length: 15 residues. The CDR3 nucleotides read TGTGCCAGCAGTTACCTCCTCGGGTCGAACTATGGCTACACCTTC. This translates into CASSYLLGSNYGYTF.

The chain combines TRBV5-1 with TRBJ1-1; no definite D call. Germline lookup yields CDR1 SGHRS and CDR2 YFSETQ. The CDR3 is 13 residues long. V lost 4 bases, J lost 0 bases, and 7 bases lay in between. The CDR3 nucleotides are TGCGCCAGCAGCCCCGGGGTGAACACTGAAGCTTTCTTT. The encoded protein is CASSPGVNTEAFF.

The V and J genes are TRBV5-1 and TRBJ1-1; D unresolved. The CDR3 is made up of 12 amino acids. V was shortened by 5 bases and J by 4 bases, with 9 bases between the two germline ends. Germline CDR1 reads SGHRS; CDR2 reads YFSETQ. CDR3 protein: CASREVGTEAFF. The DNA for the CDR3 is TGCGCCAGCAGGGAGGTGGGCACTGAAGCTTTCTTT.

This chain uses TRBV28 with TRBJ2-7; perhaps TRBD2 as D (6 bases). Germline CDR1 and CDR2: MDHEN and SYDVKM. V gave up 6 bases and J gave up 2 bases, with 23 bases separating them. The CDR3 spans 17 residues. The CDR3 bases are TGTGCCAGCAGCCAAAGCGGGCCGGTTCCCCTTACCTACGAGCAGTACTTC. Its protein product is CASSQSGPVPLTYEQYF.

The V call is TRBV7-2, the J call TRBJ2-7; 8 nucleotides match TRBD2. The CDR3 has 15 amino acids. From germline, CDR1 is SGHTA and CDR2 FQGNSA. The ends lost 6 bases at V and 1 base at J; junction bases unmatched: 8. The CDR3 loop is CASRGKTSESYEQYF. The CDR3 DNA follows: TGTGCCAGCAGAGGTAAGACTAGCGAGTCCTACGAGCAGTACTTC.

The chain has TRBV27 and TRBJ1-2, with D maybe TRBD1 (5 bases). CDR3 size: 14 residues. V shed 6 bases and J shed 3 bases, with 14 bases lying between them. Germline-derived CDR1 and CDR2 are MNHEY and SMNVEV (reference sequence). CDR3 loop: CASRRRGRDYGYTF. The CDR3 DNA reads as TGTGCCAGCAGACGTAGGGGCCGGGACTATGGCTACACCTTC.

The gene calls are TRBV4-1 and TRBJ2-3; the match to TRBD2 covers 10 bases. The CDR3 sequence is 16 residues long. Germline trimming cut 2 bases from V and 4 bases from J; bases unmatched to any gene: 6. Germline assignment: CDR1 MGHRA and CDR2 YSYEKL. This CDR3 reads CASSQLASGSSDTQYF. The CDR3 DNA reads TGCGCCAGCAGCCAATTGGCTAGCGGGAGTTCAGATACGCAGTATTTT.

This CDR3 is CASSTYRGFETGELFF. The CDR3 DNA sequence: TGTGCCAGCAGCACATACAGGGGATTTGAGACCGGGGAGCTGTTTTTT. The chain joins TRBV27 to TRBJ2-2, with 7 bases identical to TRBD1. The germline V gene encodes CDR1 MNHEY and CDR2 SMNVEV (reference sequence). J lost 5 bases, V lost 6 bases, and 12 bases had no gene match. The CDR3 sequence is 16 residues long.

V and J are TRBV6-5 and TRBJ1-5; 8 bases are a match to TRBD1. CDR1 is MNHEY, CDR2 SVGAGI, per germline. This CDR3 has 13 residues. V trimming: 11 bases; J trimming: 4 bases; junction bases outside the gene matches: 7. CDR3 sequence: CASGGSRNQPQHF. CDR3 nucleotide sequence: TGTGCCTCAGGGGGCTCGAGAAATCAGCCCCAGCATTTT.

The chain recombines TRBV24-1 with TRBJ1-2; D is possibly TRBD1 (5 bases). Trimming took off 12 bases at V and 4 bases at J, with 17 bases between the two ends. The CDR3 has 13 amino acids. Germline V gene lookup returns CDR1 KGHDR and CDR2 SFDVKD. CDR3 residues: CASVSGSGYGYTF. DNA of the CDR3: TGTGCCTCGGTTTCAGGGAGCGGCTATGGCTACACCTTC.

V and J are TRBV7-2 and TRBJ1-2; D is uncertain. The V gene lost 2 bases and the J gene lost 3 bases, with 7 bases spanning the gap. The CDR3 runs 13 residues. Germline V gives CDR1 SGHTA, CDR2 FQGNSA. CDR3 residues: CASSLRVDYGYTF. In DNA form, the CDR3 reads TGTGCCAGCAGCTTAAGGGTAGACTATGGCTACACCTTC.

The chain uses TRBV6-5 and TRBJ2-1; D is perhaps TRBD1 or TRBD2 (6 bases each). Germline CDR1 is MNHEY and CDR2 is SVGAGI. CDR3 length: 13 amino acids. Trimming removed 6 bases from V and 7 bases from J, with 13 bases in between. The CDR3 DNA sequence: TGTGCCAGCAGGGTAGGGGGGCGGAATGAGCAGTTCTTC. Its protein product is CASRVGGRNEQFF.

The chain links TRBV3-1 (or the pseudogene TRBV3-2) to TRBJ2-3, with 7 positions matching TRBD2. Germline values: CDR1 LGHDT, CDR2 YNNKEL (reference sequence). V was pared by 0 bases and J by 6 bases, with 9 bases of the junction left unmatched. The CDR3 contains 16 residues. The CDR3 loop is CASSQDRGTKGDTQYF. CDR3 sequence (DNA): TGTGCCAGCAGCCAAGATCGCGGGACTAAGGGGGATACGCAGTATTTT.